These 10 T cell receptor beta chains share one sample of origin, sequenced in a study of lymphopenia after photon versus proton radiotherapy. Produced via immunoSEQ multiplex PCR; TCRdb's table is partial and in-frame only. The sample shows fewer than 9,500 clones, about 80% of them seen only once. The specimen was peripheral blood, collected from a patient treated with photon-based radiotherapy. The receptor set was obtained from a man aged 25-45 years with gastric cancer.

The genes are TRBV5-1 and TRBJ2-5; 9 nucleotides align to TRBD1. Germline V gene sequence: CDR1 SGHRS, CDR2 YFSETQ. Trimming took 0 bases from V and 3 from J; bases not matched to a gene: 3. The CDR3 totals 15 residues. This CDR3 reads CASSLEWTGEETQYF. The CDR3 DNA is TGCGCCAGCAGCTTGGAGTGGACAGGGGAAGAGACCCAGTACTTC.

This CDR3 reads CASSMRTASYGYTF. CDR3 in DNA: TGTGCCAGTAGTATGAGGACAGCATCCTATGGCTACACCTTC. The chain carries TRBV19 and TRBJ1-2; the D gene is possibly TRBD1 (6 bases). This CDR3 has 14 residues. V lost 3 bases and J 4 bases, leaving 12 bases between the germline ends. The germline CDR1 and CDR2 sequences are LNHDA and SQIVND (reference sequence).

The rearrangement uses TRBV6-5 and TRBJ2-7; the D is unclear. CDR3 length equals 13 residues. Germline values: CDR1 MNHEY, CDR2 SVGAGI. V dropped 6 bases and J dropped 3 bases, with 12 bases sitting between them. The DNA for the CDR3 is TGTGCCAGCAGGCCTGGCCTGGTCTACGAGCAGTACTTC. It specifies CASRPGLVYEQYF.

This clone was observed once. This chain links TRBV27 with TRBJ1-2; the D gene is possibly TRBD1 (5 bases). There are 14 residues in the CDR3. Germline CDR1 MNHEY, CDR2 SMNVEV (reference sequence). V was trimmed by 5 bases and J by 10 bases, leaving 20 bases between them. CDR3 residues: CASSPFWGSVVYTF. In DNA form, the CDR3 reads TGTGCCAGCAGTCCGTTCTGGGGCTCCGTAGTCTACACCTTC.

This clone came up a few times. The chain joins TRBV2 to TRBJ1-2, with 9 bases fitting TRBD1. The J segment lost 3 bases and the V segment lost 4 bases, leaving 3 bases of the junction unmatched. CDR1 is SNHLY and CDR2 is FYNNEI in the germline V gene. This CDR3 comprises 14 residues. For the CDR3, the DNA is TGTGCCAGCAGTGGAGGGACAGGGTACTATGGCTACACCTTC. The encoded protein is CASSGGTGYYGYTF.

The chain recombines TRBV6-5 with TRBJ1-4; maybe TRBD1 (5 bases). From germline, CDR1 is MNHEY and CDR2 SVGAGI. V was cut by 8 bases and J by 4 bases, with 14 bases left in between. This CDR3 region has 14 residues. CDR3 nucleotide sequence: TGTGCCAGCGGGGGGGGACGGAGTAATGAAAAACTGTTTTTT. Translated: CASGGGRSNEKLFF.

The rearrangement uses TRBV28 and TRBJ1-2; TRBD1 is a possible D gene (6 bases). V lost 5 bases and J lost 7, with 20 bases in between. The CDR3 totals 15 residues. Germline V CDR1 and CDR2: MDHEN, SYDVKM. The CDR3 loop reads CASSTGDRQGGGYTF. As DNA, the CDR3 is TGTGCCAGCAGTACCGGGGACCGACAAGGGGGTGGCTACACCTTC.

The V and J genes are TRBV6-6 and TRBJ1-1; D ambiguous. The CDR3 covers 13 residues. V lost 4 bases to trimming and J lost 3 bases, with 9 bases between them. CDR1 is MNHNY, CDR2 SVGAGI, per germline (reference sequence). CDR3 bases: TGTGCCAGCAGTTTTAGGTATGACACTGAAGCTTTCTTT. It yields the protein CASSFRYDTEAFF.

This clone showed up just once. The genes are TRBV6-1 and TRBJ1-3; D perhaps matches TRBD1 (5 bases). The germline V and J ends were trimmed by 2 bases and 7 bases, with 9 bases remaining between them. Germline V CDR1 and CDR2: MNHNS, SASEGT. The CDR3 contains 13 residues. CDR3: CASSERGTNTIYF. CDR3 coding DNA: TGTGCCAGCAGTGAAAGGGGTACGAACACCATATATTTT.

The gene calls are TRBV9 and TRBJ1-2; unclear D gene. V gave up 0 bases and J gave up 4 bases, with 16 bases separating them. Germline loops: CDR1 SGDLS, CDR2 YYNGEE. The length of the CDR3 is 16 residues. CDR3 sequence (DNA): TGTGCCAGCAGCGTAGCCGTTGACACACCACGCTATGGCTACACCTTC. This translates into CASSVAVDTPRYGYTF. Together with reference TRBV9 and TRBJ1-2, the CDR3 gives the full variable domain: DSGVTQTPKHLITATGQRVTLRCSPRSGDLSVYWYQQSLDQGLQFLIQYYNGEERAKGNILERFSAQQFPDLHSELNLSSLELGDSALYFCASSVAVDTPRYGYTFGSGTRLTVV.